These 24 T cell receptor beta chains share one sample of origin, sequenced in a study of cytomegalovirus exposure and HLA in healthy donors. PCR used 60 Vbeta primers and 13 Jbeta primers. Clones were read by immunoSEQ multiplex PCR, and TCRdb kept only the in-frame ones, dropping some. The sample includes under 150,000 clones, approximately 70% seen only once; the top ten take roughly 10%. What was sequenced was PBMCs. All receptors derive from a woman in her thirties or forties in good health and CMV-seropositive.

The chain couples TRBV7-2 to TRBJ2-1, with a possible D match to TRBD2 (6 bases). Germline V gene sequence: CDR1 SGHTA, CDR2 FQGNSA. Trimming removed 1 base from V and 2 bases from J, with 9 bases in between. The CDR3 length is 15 residues. Here the CDR3 reads CASSLDSGPYNEQFF. The DNA of the CDR3 is TGTGCCAGCAGCTTAGATAGCGGACCCTACAATGAGCAGTTCTTC.

The chain combines TRBV27 with TRBJ2-3, with a tentative D call TRBD1 (7 bases). CDR3 size: 13 residues. The germline V gene encodes CDR1 MNHEY and CDR2 SMNVEV (reference sequence). V lost 6 bases and J lost 6, with 13 bases in between. The CDR3 DNA reads TGTGCCAGCAGGGAGACAGGGACTGATACGCAGTATTTT. It encodes CASRETGTDTQYF.

The chain combines TRBV19 with TRBJ2-2; 9 positions match TRBD2. The germline V gene encodes CDR1 LNHDA and CDR2 SQIVND (reference sequence). This CDR3 is built from 14 residues. The V segment lost 7 bases and the J segment 6 bases; nucleotides outside the gene matches: 6. CDR3 in amino acids: CASTSGGGAGELFF. CDR3 DNA: TGTGCCAGTACCTCTGGCGGGGGGGCCGGGGAGCTGTTTTTT.

The chain links TRBV27 to TRBJ2-7; 7 bases are a match to TRBD2. J lost 3 bases, V lost 2 bases, and 13 bases had no gene match. Germline assignment: CDR1 MNHEY and CDR2 SMNVEV (reference sequence). The CDR3 extends over 17 amino acids. The CDR3 protein is CASSLIGGGSSNYEQYF. DNA for the CDR3: TGTGCCAGCAGTTTAATTGGGGGAGGGTCCAGCAACTACGAGCAGTACTTC.

The V call is TRBV7-9, the J call TRBJ1-6; TRBD1 is a possible D gene (5 bases). Germline values: CDR1 SEHNR, CDR2 FQNEAQ (reference sequence). This CDR3 has 16 residues. V was cut by 5 bases and J by 3 bases, with 14 bases left in between. CDR3 amino acids: CASSNGQGFYNSPLHF. The CDR3, as DNA: TGTGCCAGCAGCAACGGACAAGGCTTCTATAATTCACCCCTCCACTTT.

The V gene is TRBV12-5, the J gene TRBJ1-4, with 7 bases identical to TRBD1. Germline values: CDR1 LGHNT, CDR2 FRNRAP. V shed 7 bases and J 4 bases; nucleotides not matched to a gene: 9. The CDR3 length is 15 residues. CDR3 protein: CASAIDRAGNEKLFF. The DNA for the CDR3 is TGTGCTAGTGCTATCGACAGGGCGGGTAATGAAAAACTGTTTTTT.

The V gene is TRBV2, the J gene TRBJ2-1, with 7 bases fitting TRBD2. CDR1 is SNHLY and CDR2 is FYNNEI in the germline V gene. The CDR3 runs to 14 residues. The trim removed 4 bases at V and 2 bases at J, leaving 2 bases unmatched. The CDR3 sequence: CASSGGTTYNEQFF. The CDR3 DNA is TGTGCCAGCAGTGGAGGGACTACCTACAATGAGCAGTTCTTC.

There are a few counts of this clone. The chain has TRBV7-7 and TRBJ2-2, with TRBD2 matching 10 bases. The V and J ends lost 5 bases and 7 bases, in that order; junction bases with no gene match: 10. There are 16 residues in the CDR3. Germline CDR1 is SSHAT and CDR2 is FNYEAQ (reference sequence). The CDR3 nucleotides read TGTGCCAGCAGCCCGCTTCTAGCGGGAGTGAGCGGGGAGCTGTTTTTT. It yields the protein CASSPLLAGVSGELFF. Using reference TRBV7-7 and TRBJ2-2 for the parts outside the CDR3, the full variable domain is GAGVSQSPRYKVTKRGQDVTLRCDPISSHATLYWYQQALGQGPEFLTYFNYEAQPDKSGLPSDRFSAERPEGSISTLTIQRTEQRDSAMYRCASSPLLAGVSGELFFGEGSRLTVL.

As concerns this clone: Different DNA sequences within this sample yield the same CDR3. The V gene is TRBV6-1, the J gene TRBJ1-1; TRBD1 aligns across 7 bases. The trim removed 5 bases at V and 3 bases at J, leaving 3 bases unmatched. Per the germline V gene, CDR1 is MNHNS and CDR2 is SASEGT. This CDR3 comprises 13 residues. The CDR3 here is CASSRDRDTEAFF. The CDR3 DNA follows: TGTGCCAGCAGTCGAGACAGGGACACTGAAGCTTTCTTT.

The CDR3 DNA is TGTGCCAGCTCACCCTCCGGAGATAACACTGAAGCTTTCTTT. Its translation is CASSPSGDNTEAFF. The chain couples TRBV18 to TRBJ1-1, with no clear D. V was cut by 3 bases and J by 2 bases, with 10 bases left in between. There are 14 residues in the CDR3. Germline loops: CDR1 KGHSH, CDR2 LQKENI.

The J gene is TRBJ2-7, the V gene TRBV7-3; a possible D gene is TRBD2 (5 bases). Deletions cut 4 bases from V and 2 bases from J, with 15 bases between. The CDR3 extends over 15 amino acids. CDR1 SGHTA and CDR2 FQGTGA come from the germline V gene. In DNA form, the CDR3 reads TGTGCCAGCAGCTCGGGGTTGGTTTCCCCCTACGAGCAGTACTTC. Amino acids: CASSSGLVSPYEQYF.

The CDR3 sequence is CASSGRTSGSPGELFF. CDR3 DNA: TGTGCCAGCAGTGGGCGGACTAGCGGGAGTCCCGGGGAGCTGTTTTTT. V is TRBV28 and J is TRBJ2-2, with TRBD2 matching 13 bases. V shed 5 bases and J 6 bases; nucleotides not matched to a gene: 6. CDR1 and CDR2 (germline): MDHEN, SYDVKM. The CDR3 is 16 amino acids.

The chain links TRBV28 to TRBJ1-2; D is ambiguous. V was shortened by 7 bases and J by 7 bases, with 22 bases between the two germline ends. Germline CDR1 reads MDHEN; CDR2 reads SYDVKM. The CDR3 has 15 residues. The CDR3 DNA reads TGTGCCAGCACTGAGGGAGCGCTTGTTTACTCTGGCTACACCTTC. It codes for CASTEGALVYSGYTF.

V and J are TRBV7-3 and TRBJ2-3; 9 bases map to TRBD1. This CDR3 has 15 residues. Germline V gives CDR1 SGHTA, CDR2 FQGTGA. The V segment lost 5 bases and the J segment 1 base; nucleotides outside the gene matches: 4. Here the CDR3 reads CASSPRTGGTDTQYF. The DNA of the CDR3 is TGTGCCAGCAGCCCTCGGACAGGGGGCACAGATACGCAGTATTTT.

This chain connects TRBV9 to TRBJ1-4; D perhaps matches TRBD1 (6 bases). There are 15 residues in the CDR3. Germline-derived CDR1 and CDR2 are SGDLS and YYNGEE. V lost 0 bases and J 7 bases, leaving 13 bases between the germline ends. The CDR3 reads CASSVGTARIEKLFF. The CDR3, as DNA: TGTGCCAGCAGCGTAGGGACAGCGCGAATTGAAAAACTGTTTTTT.

This chain uses TRBV30 with TRBJ2-4; 7 bases map to TRBD2. This CDR3 contains 13 residues. In germline, CDR1 is GTSNPN, CDR2 SVGIG (reference sequence). V lost 5 bases to trimming and J lost 3 bases; unmatched junction nucleotides: 4. CDR3 bases: TGTGCCTGGGGGGGGGAGGGCAAAAACATTCAGTACTTC. This translates into CAWGGEGKNIQYF.

This clone was detected only a few times. The chain joins TRBV7-3 to TRBJ2-2, with 10 bases lining up with TRBD2. This CDR3 comprises 14 residues. Trimming cost V 4 bases and J 7 bases; bases outside gene matches: 3. The germline V gene encodes CDR1 SGHTA and CDR2 FQGTGA. The CDR3 sequence is CASSSGLADGELFF. The CDR3 DNA is TGTGCCAGCAGCTCCGGACTAGCGGACGGGGAGCTGTTTTTT.

The rearrangement joins TRBV4-2 to TRBJ2-5, with 8 bases fitting TRBD2. V gave up 0 bases and J gave up 3 bases; unmatched junction bases: 0. Germline V gene data show CDR1 as LGHNA and CDR2 as YNFKEQ. The CDR3 runs 14 residues. The CDR3 is CASSQELAEETQYF. The CDR3 DNA sequence: TGTGCCAGCAGCCAAGAACTAGCGGAAGAGACCCAGTACTTC.

The rearrangement joins TRBV7-9 to TRBJ2-7, with a weak D call TRBD1 (5 bases). Per the germline V gene, CDR1 is SEHNR and CDR2 is FQNEAQ (reference sequence). This CDR3 region has 12 residues. V was pared by 5 bases and J by 6 bases, with 11 bases between. CDR3 in DNA: TGTGCCAGCAGCAAAGACAGTTCCGAGCAGTACTTC. This encodes CASSKDSSEQYF.

The chain uses TRBV5-1 and TRBJ2-1, with 7 bases aligning to TRBD1. CDR1 is SGHRS, CDR2 YFSETQ, per germline. The CDR3 totals 17 residues. V shed 4 bases and J 0 bases; nucleotides not matched to a gene: 10. The CDR3 here is CASSPGQVGTSYNEQFF. CDR3 DNA sequence: TGCGCCAGCAGCCCCGGACAGGTTGGGACCTCCTACAATGAGCAGTTCTTC.

This clone is a singleton in its sample. V gene TRBV27 combines with J gene TRBJ2-2; the D gene is possibly TRBD2 (6 bases). The CDR3 loop spans 16 amino acids. Germline CDR1 and CDR2: MNHEY and SMNVEV (reference sequence). V was shortened by 10 bases and J by 0 bases, with 18 bases between the two germline ends. In DNA form, the CDR3 reads TGTGCCACCAAATCAGGCGGGGAGCCGAACACCGGGGAGCTGTTTTTT. It codes for CATKSGGEPNTGELFF.

The chain joins TRBV12-5 to TRBJ2-1; D possibly corresponds to TRBD2 (5 bases). The V gene's germline CDR1 is LGHNT and CDR2 FRNRAP. This CDR3 region has 12 residues. V shed 2 bases and J shed 12 bases, with 11 bases lying between them. The CDR3 coding sequence is TGTGCTAGTGGTTTGCCCGGACTCTGGCAGTTCTTC. Translating it yields CASGLPGLWQFF.

The chain employs TRBV15 and TRBJ2-2, with D possibly being TRBD2 (5 bases). CDR1 and CDR2 from the germline V gene are LNHNV and YYDKDF (reference sequence). The CDR3 consists of 16 residues. Trimming removed 1 base at V and 0 bases at J, with 9 bases between. The CDR3, as DNA: TGTGCCACCAGCAGAGTTGCGGGTCCGAACACCGGGGAGCTGTTTTTT. Protein sequence: CATSRVAGPNTGELFF.

The rearrangement joins TRBV6-6 to TRBJ2-7, with 7 bases that match TRBD2. This CDR3 is 15 amino acids long. Germline trimming cut 6 bases from V and 3 bases from J; bases unmatched to any gene: 11. Germline V lookup: CDR1 MNHNY, CDR2 SVGAGI (reference sequence). The CDR3 protein is CASSQLGGHLYEQYF. The CDR3 DNA reads TGTGCCAGCAGCCAACTGGGAGGGCACCTCTACGAGCAGTACTTC.